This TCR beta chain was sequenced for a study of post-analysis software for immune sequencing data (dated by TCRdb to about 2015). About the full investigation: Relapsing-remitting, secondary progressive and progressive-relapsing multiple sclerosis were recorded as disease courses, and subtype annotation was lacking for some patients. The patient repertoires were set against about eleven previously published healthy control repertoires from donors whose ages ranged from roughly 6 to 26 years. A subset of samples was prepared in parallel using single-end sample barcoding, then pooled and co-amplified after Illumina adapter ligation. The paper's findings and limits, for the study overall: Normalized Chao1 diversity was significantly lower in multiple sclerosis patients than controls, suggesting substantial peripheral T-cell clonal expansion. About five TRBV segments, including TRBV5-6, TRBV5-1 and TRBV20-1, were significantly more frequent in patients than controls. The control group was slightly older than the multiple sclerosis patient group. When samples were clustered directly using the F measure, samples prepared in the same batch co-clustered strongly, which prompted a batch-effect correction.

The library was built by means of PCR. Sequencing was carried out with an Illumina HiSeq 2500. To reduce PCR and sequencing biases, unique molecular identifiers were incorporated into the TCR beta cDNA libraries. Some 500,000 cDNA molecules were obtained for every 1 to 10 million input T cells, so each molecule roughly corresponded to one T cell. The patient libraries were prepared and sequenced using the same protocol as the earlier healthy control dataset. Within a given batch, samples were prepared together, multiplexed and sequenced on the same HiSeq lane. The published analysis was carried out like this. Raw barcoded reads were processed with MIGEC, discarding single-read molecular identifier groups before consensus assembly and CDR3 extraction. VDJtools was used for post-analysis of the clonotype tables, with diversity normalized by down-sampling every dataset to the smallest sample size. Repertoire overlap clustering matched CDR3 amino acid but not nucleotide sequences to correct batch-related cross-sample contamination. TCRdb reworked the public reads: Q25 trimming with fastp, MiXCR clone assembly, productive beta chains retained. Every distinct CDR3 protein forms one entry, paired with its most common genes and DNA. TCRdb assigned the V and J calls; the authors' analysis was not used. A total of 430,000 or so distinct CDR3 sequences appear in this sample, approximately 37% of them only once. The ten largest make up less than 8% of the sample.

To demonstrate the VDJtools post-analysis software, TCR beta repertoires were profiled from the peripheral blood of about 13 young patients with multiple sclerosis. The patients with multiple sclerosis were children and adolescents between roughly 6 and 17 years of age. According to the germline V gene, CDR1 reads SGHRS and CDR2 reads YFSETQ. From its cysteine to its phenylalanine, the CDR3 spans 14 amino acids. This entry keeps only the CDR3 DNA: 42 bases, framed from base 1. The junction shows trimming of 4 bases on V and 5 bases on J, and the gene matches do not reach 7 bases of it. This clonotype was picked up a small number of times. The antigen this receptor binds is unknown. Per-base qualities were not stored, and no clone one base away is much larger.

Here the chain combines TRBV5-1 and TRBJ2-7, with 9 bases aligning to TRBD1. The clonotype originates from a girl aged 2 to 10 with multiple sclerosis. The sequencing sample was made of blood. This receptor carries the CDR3 CASSQARTGDEQYF. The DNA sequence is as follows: TGCGCCAGCAGCCAGGCTCGGACAGGGGACGAGCAGTACTTC. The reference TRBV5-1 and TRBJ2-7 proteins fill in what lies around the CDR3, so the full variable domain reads KAGVTQTPRYLIKTRGQQVTLSCSPISGHRSVSWYQQTPGQGLQFLFEYFSETQRNKGNFPGRFSGRQFSNSRSEMNVSTLELGDSALYLCASSQARTGDEQYFGPGTRLTVT.